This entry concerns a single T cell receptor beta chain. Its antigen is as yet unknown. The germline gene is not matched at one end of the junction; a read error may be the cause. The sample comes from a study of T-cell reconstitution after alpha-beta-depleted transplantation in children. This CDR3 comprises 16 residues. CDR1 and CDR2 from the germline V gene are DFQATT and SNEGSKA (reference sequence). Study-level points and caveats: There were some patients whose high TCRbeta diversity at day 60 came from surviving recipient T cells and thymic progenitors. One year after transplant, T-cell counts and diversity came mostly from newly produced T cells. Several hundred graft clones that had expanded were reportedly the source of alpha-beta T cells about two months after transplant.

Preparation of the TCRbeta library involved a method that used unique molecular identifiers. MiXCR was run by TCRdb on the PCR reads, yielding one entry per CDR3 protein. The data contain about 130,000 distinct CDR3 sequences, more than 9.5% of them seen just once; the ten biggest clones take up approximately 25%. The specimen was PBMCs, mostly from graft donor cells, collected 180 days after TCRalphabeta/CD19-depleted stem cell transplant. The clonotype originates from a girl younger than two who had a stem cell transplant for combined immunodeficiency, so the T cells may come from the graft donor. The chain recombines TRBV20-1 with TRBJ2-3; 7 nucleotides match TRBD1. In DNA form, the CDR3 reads TGCAGTGCTCGCCATAGACGGATACCTGGGACAGATACGCATTATTTT. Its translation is CSARHRRIPGTDTHYF.